This is a list of T cell receptor beta chains from one sample in a study of monozygotic twins with inflammatory bowel disease. Each CDR3 protein gets one entry in TCRdb, which reprocessed the 5' RACE reads and gives no DNA. Reported are 150,000 to 200,000 distinct CDR3 sequences; the ten largest clones contain 2.4%. The sample consisted of blood. The receptors stem from a human donor with ulcerative colitis or Crohn's disease, or a healthy co-twin of an affected twin (not recorded which). Each CDR3 is given with its conserved first and last residue.

v_call	j_call	cdr3_length	cdr3_aa
TRBV3-1	TRBJ2-5	14	CASSPRTGQETQYF
TRBV7-2	TRBJ1-5	16	CASSLAHRGENQPQHF
TRBV28	TRBJ2-1	16	CASSWGQGVSYNEQFF
TRBV6-1	TRBJ2-6	15	CASSDGHSGANVLTF
TRBV25-1	TRBJ2-3	14	CASSASGGHGTQYF
TRBV11-2	TRBJ2-5	15	CASSLLGTKKRTQYF
TRBV27	TRBJ2-1	20	CASSFSRSFTPDRGLIEQFF
TRBV10-2	TRBJ2-2	11	CASMGTGELFF
TRBV9	TRBJ2-3	16	CASSVEWGTSTDTQYF
TRBV6-5	TRBJ2-1	16	CASSLGALTPQDEQFF
TRBV7-8	TRBJ1-6	13	CASSSSGQIPLHF
TRBV10-3	TRBJ2-1	13	CAIQSSGTGEQFF
TRBV5-6	TRBJ1-6	11	CASSLEGPLHF
TRBV6-4	TRBJ2-2	16	CASSKGTGANTGELFF
TRBV5-5	TRBJ2-1	15	CTSSLEGLGYNEQFF
TRBV12-3/TRBV12-4	TRBJ1-6	13	CASSYRQNSPLHF
TRBV11-3	TRBJ2-7	14	CASSSGQGRYEQYF
TRBV7-2	TRBJ2-7	15	CASSLESSFSYEQYF
TRBV7-9	TRBJ2-1	17	CASSLGYGTGRFNEQFF
TRBV28	TRBJ2-2	15	CASSPGDGYTGKLFF
TRBV20-1	TRBJ2-1	13	CSARDQTDNEQFF
TRBV9	TRBJ2-1	15	CASSPQRLTYNEQFF
TRBV6-5	TRBJ2-3	17	CASSRGRGGGLTDTQYF
TRBV6-2/TRBV6-3	TRBJ2-3	13	CASRKSSTDTQYF